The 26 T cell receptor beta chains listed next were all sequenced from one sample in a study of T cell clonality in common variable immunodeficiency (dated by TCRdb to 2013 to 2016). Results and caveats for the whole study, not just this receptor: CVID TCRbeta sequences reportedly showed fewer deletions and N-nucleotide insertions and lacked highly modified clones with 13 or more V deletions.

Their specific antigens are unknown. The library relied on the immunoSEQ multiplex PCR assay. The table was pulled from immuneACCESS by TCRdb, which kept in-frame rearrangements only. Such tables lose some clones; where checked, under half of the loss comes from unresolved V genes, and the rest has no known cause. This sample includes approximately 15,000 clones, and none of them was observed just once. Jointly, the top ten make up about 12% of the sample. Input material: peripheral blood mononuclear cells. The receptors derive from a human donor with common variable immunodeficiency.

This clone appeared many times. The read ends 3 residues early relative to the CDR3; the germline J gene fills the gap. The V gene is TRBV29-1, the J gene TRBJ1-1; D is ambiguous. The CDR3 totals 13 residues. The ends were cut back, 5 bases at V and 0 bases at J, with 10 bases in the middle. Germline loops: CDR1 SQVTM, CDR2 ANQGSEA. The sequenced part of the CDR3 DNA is TGCAGCGTTATCCGCAGGCTGAACACTGAA. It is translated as CSVIRRLNTE. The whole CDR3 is CSVIRRLNTEAFF.

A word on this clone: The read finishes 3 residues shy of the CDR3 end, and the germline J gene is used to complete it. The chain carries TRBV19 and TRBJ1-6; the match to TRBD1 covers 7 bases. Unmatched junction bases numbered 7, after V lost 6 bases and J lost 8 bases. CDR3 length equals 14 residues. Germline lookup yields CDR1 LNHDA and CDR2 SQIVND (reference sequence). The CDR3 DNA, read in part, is TGTGCCAGTAGAACAGGGGATCCCTATTCACCC. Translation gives CASRTGDPYSP. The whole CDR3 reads CASRTGDPYSPLHF.

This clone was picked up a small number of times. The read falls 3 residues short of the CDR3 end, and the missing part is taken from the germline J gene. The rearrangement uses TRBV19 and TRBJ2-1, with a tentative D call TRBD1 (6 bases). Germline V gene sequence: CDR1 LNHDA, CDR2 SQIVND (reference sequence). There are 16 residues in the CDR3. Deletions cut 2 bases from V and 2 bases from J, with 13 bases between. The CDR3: CASSITGQSTYNEQFF. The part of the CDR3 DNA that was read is TGTGCCAGTAGTATAACAGGGCAGTCCACCTACAATGAG.

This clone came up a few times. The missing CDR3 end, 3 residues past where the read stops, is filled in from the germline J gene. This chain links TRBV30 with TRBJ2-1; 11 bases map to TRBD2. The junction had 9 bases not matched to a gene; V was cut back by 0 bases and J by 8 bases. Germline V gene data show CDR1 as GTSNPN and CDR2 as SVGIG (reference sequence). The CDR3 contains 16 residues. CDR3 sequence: CAWSVRLAGGIDEQFF. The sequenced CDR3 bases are TGTGCCTGGAGTGTAAGGCTAGCGGGGGGAATCGATGAG. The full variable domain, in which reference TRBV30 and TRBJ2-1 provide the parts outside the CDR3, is SQTIHQWPATLVQPVGSPLSLECTVEGTSNPNLYWYRQAAGRGLQLLFYSVGIGQISSEVPQNLSASRPQDRQFILSSKKLLLSDSGFYLCAWSVRLAGGIDEQFFGPGTRLTVL.

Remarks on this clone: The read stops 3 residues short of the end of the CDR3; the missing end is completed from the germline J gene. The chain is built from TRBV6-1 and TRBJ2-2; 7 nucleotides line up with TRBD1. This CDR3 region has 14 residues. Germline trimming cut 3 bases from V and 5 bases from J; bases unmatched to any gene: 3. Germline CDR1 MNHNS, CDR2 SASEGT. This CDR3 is CASSEGTATGELFF. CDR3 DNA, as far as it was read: TGTGCCAGCAGTGAGGGGACAGCAACCGGGGAG.

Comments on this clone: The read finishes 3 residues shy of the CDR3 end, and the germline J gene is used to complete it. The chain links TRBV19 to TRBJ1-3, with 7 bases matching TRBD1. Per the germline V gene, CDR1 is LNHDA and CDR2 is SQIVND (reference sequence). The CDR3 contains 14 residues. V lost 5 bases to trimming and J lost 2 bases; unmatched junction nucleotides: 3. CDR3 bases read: TGTGCCAGTAGTCCAGGGACAGCTGGAAACACC. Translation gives CASSPGTAGNT. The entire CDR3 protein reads CASSPGTAGNTIYF.

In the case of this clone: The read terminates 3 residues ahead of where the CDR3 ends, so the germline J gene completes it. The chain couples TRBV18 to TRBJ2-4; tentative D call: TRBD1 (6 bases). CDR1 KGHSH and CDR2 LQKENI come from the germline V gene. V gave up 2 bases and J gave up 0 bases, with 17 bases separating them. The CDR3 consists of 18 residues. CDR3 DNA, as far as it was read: TGTGCCAGCTCACCAAGTAGGACAGCGAGTTTAGCCAAAAACATT. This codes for CASSPSRTASLAKNI. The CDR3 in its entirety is CASSPSRTASLAKNIQYF. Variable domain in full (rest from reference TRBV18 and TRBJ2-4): NAGVMQNPRHLVRRRGQEARLRCSPMKGHSHVYWYRQLPEEGLKFMVYLQKENIIDESGMPKERFSAEFPKEGPSILRIQQVVRGDSAAYFCASSPSRTASLAKNIQYFGAGTRLSVL.

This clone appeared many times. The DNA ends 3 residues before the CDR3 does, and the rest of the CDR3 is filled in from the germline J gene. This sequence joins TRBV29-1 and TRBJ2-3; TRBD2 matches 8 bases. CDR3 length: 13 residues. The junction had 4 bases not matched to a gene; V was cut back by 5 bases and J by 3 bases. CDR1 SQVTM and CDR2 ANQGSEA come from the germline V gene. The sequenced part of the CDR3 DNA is TGCAGCGTTATGCCGGGGGGGACAGATACG. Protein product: CSVMPGGTDT. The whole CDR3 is CSVMPGGTDTQYF.

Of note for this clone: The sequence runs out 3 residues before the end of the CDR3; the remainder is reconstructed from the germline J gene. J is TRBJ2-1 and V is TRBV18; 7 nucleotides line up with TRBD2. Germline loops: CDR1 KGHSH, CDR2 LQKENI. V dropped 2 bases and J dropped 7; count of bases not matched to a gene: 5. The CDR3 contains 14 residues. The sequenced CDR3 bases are TGTGCCAGCTCACCAACCGGACTAGGGAATGAG. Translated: CASSPTGLGNE. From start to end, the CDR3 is CASSPTGLGNEQFF. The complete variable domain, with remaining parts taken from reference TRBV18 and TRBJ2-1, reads NAGVMQNPRHLVRRRGQEARLRCSPMKGHSHVYWYRQLPEEGLKFMVYLQKENIIDESGMPKERFSAEFPKEGPSILRIQQVVRGDSAAYFCASSPTGLGNEQFFGPGTRLTVL.

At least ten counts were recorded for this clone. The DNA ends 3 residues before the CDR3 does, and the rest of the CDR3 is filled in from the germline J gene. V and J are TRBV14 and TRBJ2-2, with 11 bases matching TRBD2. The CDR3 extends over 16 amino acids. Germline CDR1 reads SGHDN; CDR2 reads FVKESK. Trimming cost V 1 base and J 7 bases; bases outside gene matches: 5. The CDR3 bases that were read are TGTGCCAGCAGCCAAGTGCAACTAGCGGGAGACGGGGAG. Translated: CASSQVQLAGDGE. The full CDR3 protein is CASSQVQLAGDGELFF.

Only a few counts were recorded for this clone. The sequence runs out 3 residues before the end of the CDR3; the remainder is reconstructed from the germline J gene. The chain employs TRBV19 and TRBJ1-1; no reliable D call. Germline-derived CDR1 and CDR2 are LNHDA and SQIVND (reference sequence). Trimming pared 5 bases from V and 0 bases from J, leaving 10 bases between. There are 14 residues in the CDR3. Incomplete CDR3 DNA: TGTGCCAGTAGTTCGCGGGGTTTGAACACTGAA. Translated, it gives CASSSRGLNTE. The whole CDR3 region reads CASSSRGLNTEAFF.

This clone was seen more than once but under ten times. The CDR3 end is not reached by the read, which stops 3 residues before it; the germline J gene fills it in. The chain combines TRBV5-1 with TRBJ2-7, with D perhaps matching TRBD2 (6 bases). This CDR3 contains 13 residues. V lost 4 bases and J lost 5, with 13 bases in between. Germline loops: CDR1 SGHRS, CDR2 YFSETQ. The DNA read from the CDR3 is TGCGCCAGCAGCGGGGGACTTGAACACGAG. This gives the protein CASSGGLEHE. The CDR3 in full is CASSGGLEHEQYF.

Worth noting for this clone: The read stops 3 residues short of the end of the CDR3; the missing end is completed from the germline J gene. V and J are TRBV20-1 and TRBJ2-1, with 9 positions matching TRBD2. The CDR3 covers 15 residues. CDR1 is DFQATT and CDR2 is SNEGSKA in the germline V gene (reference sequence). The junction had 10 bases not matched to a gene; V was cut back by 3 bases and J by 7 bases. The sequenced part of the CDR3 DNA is TGCAGTGCTAGGCTCCCCGGGACTAGCCCTAATGAG. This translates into CSARLPGTSPNE. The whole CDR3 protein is CSARLPGTSPNEQFF.

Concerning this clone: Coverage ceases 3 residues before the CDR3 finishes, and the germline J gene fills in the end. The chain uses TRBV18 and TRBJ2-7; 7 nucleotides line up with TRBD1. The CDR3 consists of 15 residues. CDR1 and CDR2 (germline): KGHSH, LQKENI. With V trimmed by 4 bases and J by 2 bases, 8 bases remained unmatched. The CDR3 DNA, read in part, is TGTGCCAGCTCACTCCGACAGGGTATAACCTACGAG. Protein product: CASSLRQGITYE. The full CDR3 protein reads CASSLRQGITYEQYF.

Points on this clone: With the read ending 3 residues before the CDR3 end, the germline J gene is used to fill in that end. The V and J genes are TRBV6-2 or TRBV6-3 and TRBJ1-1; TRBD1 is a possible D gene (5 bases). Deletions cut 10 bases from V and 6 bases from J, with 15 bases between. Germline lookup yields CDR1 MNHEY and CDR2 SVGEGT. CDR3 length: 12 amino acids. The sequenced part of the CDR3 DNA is TGTGCCACCACGAGGGGTCTGGCTGAA. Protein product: CATTRGLAE. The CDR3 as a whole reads CATTRGLAEAFF.

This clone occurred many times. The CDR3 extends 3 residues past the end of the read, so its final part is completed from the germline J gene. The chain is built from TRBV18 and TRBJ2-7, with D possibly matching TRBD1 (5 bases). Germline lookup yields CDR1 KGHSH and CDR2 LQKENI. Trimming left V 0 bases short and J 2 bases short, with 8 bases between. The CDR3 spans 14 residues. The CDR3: CASSPPSGTYEQYF. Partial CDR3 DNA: TGTGCCAGCTCACCACCGTCAGGGACCTACGAG.

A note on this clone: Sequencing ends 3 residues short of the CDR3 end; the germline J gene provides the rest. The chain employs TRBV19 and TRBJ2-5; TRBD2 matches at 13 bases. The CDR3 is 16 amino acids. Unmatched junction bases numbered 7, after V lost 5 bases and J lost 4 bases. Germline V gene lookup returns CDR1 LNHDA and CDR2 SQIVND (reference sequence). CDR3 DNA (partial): TGTGCCAGTAGTCCACGGACTAGCGGGAGAGGAGAGACC. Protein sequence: CASSPRTSGRGET. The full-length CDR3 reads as CASSPRTSGRGETQYF.

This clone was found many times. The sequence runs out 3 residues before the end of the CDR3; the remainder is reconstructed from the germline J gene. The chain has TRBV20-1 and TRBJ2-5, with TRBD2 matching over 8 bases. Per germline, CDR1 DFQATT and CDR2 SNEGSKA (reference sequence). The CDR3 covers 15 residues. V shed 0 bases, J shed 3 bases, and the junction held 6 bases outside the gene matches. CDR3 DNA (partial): TGCAGTGCTAGAGACCTGGAACTAGCGGAAGAGACC. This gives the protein CSARDLELAEET. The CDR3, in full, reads CSARDLELAEETQYF.

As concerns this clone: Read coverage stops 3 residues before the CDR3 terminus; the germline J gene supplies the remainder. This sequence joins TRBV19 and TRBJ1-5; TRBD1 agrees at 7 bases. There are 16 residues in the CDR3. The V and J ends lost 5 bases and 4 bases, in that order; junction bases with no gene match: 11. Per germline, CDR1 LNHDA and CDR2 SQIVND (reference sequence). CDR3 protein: CASSLLGTANNQPQHF. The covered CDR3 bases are TGTGCCAGTAGTCTTCTAGGGACAGCGAATAATCAGCCC.

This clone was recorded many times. The CDR3 loop is CASSPRDSPTGELFF. Partial CDR3 DNA: TGTGCCAGTAGTCCCCGGGACAGTCCTACCGGGGAG. The chain joins TRBV19 to TRBJ2-2; 7 bases align to TRBD1. The CDR3 goes on 3 residues after the read ends, and that part is filled in from the germline J gene. Per germline, CDR1 LNHDA and CDR2 SQIVND (reference sequence). The CDR3 runs 15 residues. The trim removed 5 bases at V and 5 bases at J, leaving 8 bases unmatched.

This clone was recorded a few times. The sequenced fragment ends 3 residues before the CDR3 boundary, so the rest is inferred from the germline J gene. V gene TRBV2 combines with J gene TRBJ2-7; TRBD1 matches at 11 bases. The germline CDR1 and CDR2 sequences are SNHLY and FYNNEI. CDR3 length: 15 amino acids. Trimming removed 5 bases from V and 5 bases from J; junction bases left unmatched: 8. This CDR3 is CASSPPGQGVHEQYF. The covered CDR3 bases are TGTGCCAGCAGTCCTCCGGGACAGGGGGTCCACGAG.

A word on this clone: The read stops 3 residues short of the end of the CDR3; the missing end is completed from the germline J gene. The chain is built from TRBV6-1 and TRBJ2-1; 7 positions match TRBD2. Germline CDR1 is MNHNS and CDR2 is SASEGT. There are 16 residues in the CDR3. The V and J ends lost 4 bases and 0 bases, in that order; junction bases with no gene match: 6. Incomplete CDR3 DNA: TGTGCCAGCAGTGGGCCGCAGCGGGGCTCCTACAATGAG. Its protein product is CASSGPQRGSYNE. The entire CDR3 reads CASSGPQRGSYNEQFF.

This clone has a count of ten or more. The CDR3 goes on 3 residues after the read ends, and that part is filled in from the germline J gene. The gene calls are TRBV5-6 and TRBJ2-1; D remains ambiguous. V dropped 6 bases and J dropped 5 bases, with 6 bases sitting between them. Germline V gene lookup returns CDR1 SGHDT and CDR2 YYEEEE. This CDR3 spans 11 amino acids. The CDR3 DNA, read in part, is TGTGCCAGCATATTAAACAATGAG. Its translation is CASILNNE. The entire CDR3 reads CASILNNEQFF.

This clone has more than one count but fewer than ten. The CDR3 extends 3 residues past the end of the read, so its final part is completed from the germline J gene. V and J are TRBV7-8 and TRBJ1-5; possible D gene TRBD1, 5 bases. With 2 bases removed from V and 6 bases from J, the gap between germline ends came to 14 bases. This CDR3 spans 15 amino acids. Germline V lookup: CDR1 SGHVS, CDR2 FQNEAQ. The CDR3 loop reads CASSLLQGPSQPQHF. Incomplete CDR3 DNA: TGTGCCAGCAGCTTATTGCAGGGCCCGAGTCAGCCC. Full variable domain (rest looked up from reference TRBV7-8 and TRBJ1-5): GAGVSQSPRYKVAKRGQDVALRCDPISGHVSLFWYQQALGQGPEFLTYFQNEAQLDKSGLPSDRFFAERPEGSVSTLKIQRTQQEDSAVYLCASSLLQGPSQPQHFGDGTRLSIL.

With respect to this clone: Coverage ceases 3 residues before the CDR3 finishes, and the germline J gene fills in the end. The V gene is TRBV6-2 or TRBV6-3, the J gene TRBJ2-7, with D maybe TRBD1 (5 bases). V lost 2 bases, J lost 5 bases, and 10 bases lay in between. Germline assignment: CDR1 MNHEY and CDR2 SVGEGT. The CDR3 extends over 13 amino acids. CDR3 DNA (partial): TGTGCCAGCAGTTACGGACATCTCGACGAG. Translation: CASSYGHLDE. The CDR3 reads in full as CASSYGHLDEQYF.

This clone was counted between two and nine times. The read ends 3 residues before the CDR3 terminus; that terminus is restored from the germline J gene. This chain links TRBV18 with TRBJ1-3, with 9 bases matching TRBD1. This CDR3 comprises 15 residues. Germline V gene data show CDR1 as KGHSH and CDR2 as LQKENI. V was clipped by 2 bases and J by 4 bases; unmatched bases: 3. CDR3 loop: CASSPGTGTGNTIYF. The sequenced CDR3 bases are TGTGCCAGCTCACCAGGGACAGGGACCGGAAACACC.